These 15 T cell receptor beta chains were all obtained from the same sample, sequenced in a study of blood T cell repertoires in COVID-19 (dated by TCRdb to 2020 to 2021). The library was made by the immunoSEQ multiplex PCR assay. TCRdb took over this immuneACCESS table, retaining in-frame rearrangements with V and J assigned. Such tables are incomplete; in checked studies, under half of the missing clones stem from an unresolved V gene, and the remainder is unexplained. This sample lists 250,000 or so clones; less than 90% were detected once. Just under 2% of the sample belongs to the ten largest clones. Sample: peripheral blood. The receptors were sampled from a man in his thirties or forties with active or convalescent COVID-19.

V gene TRBV13 combines with J gene TRBJ2-1, with D maybe TRBD2 (5 bases). Germline CDR1 is PRHDT and CDR2 is FYEKMQ (reference sequence). V gave up 2 bases and J gave up 0 bases, with 8 bases separating them. CDR3 size: 15 residues. The CDR3 region is CASSLFGDSYNEQFF. The CDR3 DNA reads as TGTGCCAGCAGCTTATTCGGGGACTCCTACAATGAGCAGTTCTTC.

The rearrangement uses TRBV3-1 (or the pseudogene TRBV3-2) and TRBJ1-6; D unclear. Germline CDR1 reads LGHDT; CDR2 reads YNNKEL (reference sequence). V shed 1 base and J shed 5 bases, with 18 bases lying between them. This CDR3 has 18 amino acids. The CDR3 nucleotides read TGTGCCAGCAGCCAAGTCTCGGCCACTCGCGGAAATAATTCACCCCTCCACTTT. Its protein product is CASSQVSATRGNNSPLHF.

This sequence joins TRBV5-1 and TRBJ2-3, with a tentative D call TRBD2 (7 bases). Trimming shortened V by 5 bases and J by 2 bases, and 15 bases separated the two germline ends. This CDR3 contains 15 residues. The germline V gene encodes CDR1 SGHRS and CDR2 YFSETQ. CDR3 in amino acids: CASRSTGGLTDTQYF. The CDR3 bases are TGCGCCAGCAGGAGCACGGGGGGCCTCACAGATACGCAGTATTTT. Variable domain in full (rest from reference TRBV5-1 and TRBJ2-3): KAGVTQTPRYLIKTRGQQVTLSCSPISGHRSVSWYQQTPGQGLQFLFEYFSETQRNKGNFPGRFSGRQFSNSRSEMNVSTLELGDSALYLCASRSTGGLTDTQYFGPGTRLTVL.

CDR3 in amino acids: CASSVLGTGNTEAFF. The CDR3 DNA reads TGTGCCAGCAGCGTATTAGGGACAGGGAACACTGAAGCTTTCTTT. The chain couples TRBV9 to TRBJ1-1; 8 nucleotides line up with TRBD1. The junction had 3 bases not matched to a gene; V was cut back by 1 base and J by 1 base. The germline V gene encodes CDR1 SGDLS and CDR2 YYNGEE. CDR3 size: 15 residues.

The rearrangement joins TRBV7-2 to TRBJ1-2, with a possible D match to TRBD1 (6 bases). CDR1 is SGHTA, CDR2 FQGNSA, per germline. The V end lost 1 base, the J end lost 1 base, and 13 bases lay between the germline ends. There are 16 residues in the CDR3. Here the CDR3 reads CASSLGLGRGNYGYTF. The CDR3 DNA reads as TGTGCCAGCAGCTTAGGGCTAGGCAGGGGTAACTATGGCTACACCTTC.

The chain combines TRBV4-3 with TRBJ2-4; TRBD2 matches 7 bases. V trimming: 1 base; J trimming: 6 bases; junction bases outside the gene matches: 6. The length of the CDR3 is 15 residues. CDR1 and CDR2 (germline): LGHNA, YSLEER. The CDR3, as DNA: TGCGCCAGCAGCCAAGTCGCGGGGGAGGGAAACATTCAGTACTTC. Amino acids: CASSQVAGEGNIQYF.

The V gene is TRBV18, the J gene TRBJ2-5; the D is unclear. V was cut by 2 bases and J by 1 base, with 11 bases left in between. CDR1 is KGHSH, CDR2 LQKENI, per germline. The CDR3 sequence is 15 residues long. The CDR3 loop reads CASSPARSPQETQYF. In DNA, the CDR3 is TGTGCCAGCTCACCAGCCCGGAGCCCCCAAGAGACCCAGTACTTC.

The chain has TRBV24-1 and TRBJ2-7, with TRBD1 matching 8 bases. V lost 3 bases, J lost 0 bases, and 9 bases stayed unmatched. The germline V gene has CDR1 KGHDR and CDR2 SFDVKD. The CDR3 contains 17 residues. The DNA for the CDR3 is TGTGCCACCAGTGATCCTCCCCGACAGGGGAGCTCCTACGAGCAGTACTTC. This gives the protein CATSDPPRQGSSYEQYF.

The genes are TRBV7-2 and TRBJ2-5; 12 bases agree with TRBD2. V lost 5 bases, J lost 5 bases, and 15 bases stayed unmatched. The CDR3 covers 18 residues. Germline assignment: CDR1 SGHTA and CDR2 FQGNSA. The chain's CDR3 is CASSPMPSGGAGVETQYF. In DNA, the CDR3 is TGTGCCAGCAGCCCAATGCCTAGCGGGGGGGCTGGAGTGGAGACCCAGTACTTC.

The chain combines TRBV11-2 with TRBJ1-1; a weak D match, TRBD1 (5 bases). V gave up 7 bases and J gave up 7 bases, with 16 bases separating them. This CDR3 is built from 13 residues. The germline gives CDR1 SGHAT, CDR2 FQNNGV. The CDR3 DNA follows: TGTGCCAGCATAGGACCGTCGGGGGGTGAAGCTTTCTTT. It encodes CASIGPSGGEAFF.

V usage is TRBV13 and J usage is TRBJ1-4; D possibly corresponds to TRBD1 (6 bases). Trimming took off 0 bases at V and 5 bases at J, with 7 bases between the two ends. CDR3 size: 14 residues. CDR1 is PRHDT and CDR2 is FYEKMQ in the germline V gene (reference sequence). The CDR3: CASSLGTGNEKLFF. CDR3 coding DNA: TGTGCCAGCAGCTTAGGGACAGGAAATGAAAAACTGTTTTTT.

J is TRBJ2-7 and V is TRBV10-1; 8 bases are a match to TRBD1. Losses at the gene ends were 8 bases for V and 2 bases for J; bases not matched to a gene: 8. The CDR3 totals 14 residues. CDR1 is WNHNN, CDR2 SYGVQD, per germline (reference sequence). The CDR3 sequence: CASSQTGDPYEQYF. The CDR3 DNA reads as TGCGCCAGCTCCCAGACAGGGGACCCCTACGAGCAGTACTTC.

This clone appeared a few times. The chain has TRBV24-1 and TRBJ1-5; the match to TRBD1 covers 7 bases. The CDR3 sequence is 14 residues long. From germline, CDR1 is KGHDR and CDR2 SFDVKD. The J segment lost 5 bases and the V segment lost 4 bases, leaving 4 bases of the junction unmatched. CDR3 residues: CATSENTGDQPQHF. CDR3 DNA: TGTGCCACCAGTGAAAATACAGGGGATCAGCCCCAGCATTTT.

The rearrangement joins TRBV29-1 to TRBJ1-1; D is unclear. CDR1 SQVTM and CDR2 ANQGSEA come from the germline V gene. The CDR3 extends over 13 amino acids. The V gene lost 7 bases and the J gene lost 11 bases, with 23 bases spanning the gap. This chain's CDR3 is CSAHNAAWAEAFF. CDR3 DNA sequence: TGCAGCGCCCATAACGCCGCTTGGGCAGAGGCTTTCTTT.

This sequence joins TRBV6-5 and TRBJ2-1; 12 bases agree with TRBD2. This CDR3 contains 15 residues. With V trimmed by 0 bases and J by 10 bases, 4 bases remained unmatched. Per germline, CDR1 MNHEY and CDR2 SVGAGI. CDR3 in DNA: TGTGCCAGCAGTTACTCGGCTAGCGGGGGGGCCGAGCAGTTCTTC. Amino acids: CASSYSASGGAEQFF.